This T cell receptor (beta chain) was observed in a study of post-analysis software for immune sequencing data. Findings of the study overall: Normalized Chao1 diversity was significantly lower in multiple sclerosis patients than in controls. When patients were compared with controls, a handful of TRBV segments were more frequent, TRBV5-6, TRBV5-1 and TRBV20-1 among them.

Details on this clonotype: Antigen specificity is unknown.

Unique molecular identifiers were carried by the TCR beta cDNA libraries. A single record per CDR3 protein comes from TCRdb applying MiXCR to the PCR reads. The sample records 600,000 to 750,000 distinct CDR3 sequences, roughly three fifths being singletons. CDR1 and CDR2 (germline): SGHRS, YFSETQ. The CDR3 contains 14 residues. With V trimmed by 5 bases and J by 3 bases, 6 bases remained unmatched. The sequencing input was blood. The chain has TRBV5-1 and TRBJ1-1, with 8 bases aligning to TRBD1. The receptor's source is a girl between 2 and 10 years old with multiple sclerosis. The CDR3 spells CASRDQGADTEAFF. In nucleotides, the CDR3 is TGCGCCAGCAGGGACCAGGGGGCCGACACTGAAGCTTTCTTT.